Given below is one T cell receptor beta chain in context. The antigen is undetermined. This specimen belongs to a study of cytomegalovirus exposure and HLA in healthy donors. Findings and limits, study-wide: Among immune exposure information, only CMV serostatus was available. The study flagged some 170 TCR beta chains as cytomegalovirus-associated.

Although they were nominally healthy when sampled, donors likely had unrecorded immune exposures. Primers for the PCR totalled 60 Vbeta and 13 Jbeta. TCRdb's table, derived via immunoSEQ multiplex PCR, lists solely in-frame clones and lacks some. The sample has roughly 180,000 clones, 70% to 85% seen once. The V gene's germline CDR1 is SGHNT and CDR2 YENEEA. This CDR3 region has 18 residues. Trimming cost V 5 bases and J 4 bases, with 21 bases left between them. The chain employs TRBV11-3 and TRBJ2-6; TRBD2 is a possible D gene (6 bases). The sample consisted of PBMCs. This receptor was identified in a young man in good health and CMV-seronegative. In DNA, the CDR3 is TGTGCCAGCAGCCGTCCCGGGACTTTCTCCCGAGGGGCCAACGTCCTGACTTTC. This translates into CASSRPGTFSRGANVLTF. Drawing the rest from reference TRBV11-3 and TRBJ2-6, the complete variable domain is EAGVVQSPRYKIIEKKQPVAFWCNPISGHNTLYWYLQNLGQGPELLIRYENEEAVDDSQLPKDRFSAERLKGVDSTLKIQPAELGDSAVYLCASSRPGTFSRGANVLTFGAGSRLTVL.